This T cell receptor beta chain came from a study of identical twins. Study-wide points: Partly confounded zero-insertion analyses could result from invariant MAIT and iNKT cells. Twins showed weaker excess sharing in their beta out-of-frame sequences.

The authors used template switching to add a universal primer site and gave cDNA unique molecular identifiers. One entry per CDR3 protein, called by TCRdb with MiXCR from the 5' RACE reads. This table holds 400,000 to 500,000 distinct CDR3 sequences, less than 20% found once. Comments on this clonotype: Its antigen is not identified.

CDR3 size: 14 residues. The germline gives CDR1 MNHEY, CDR2 SVGEGT. Trimming cost V 6 bases and J 6 bases, with 15 bases left between them. Healthy Caucasians supplied all donations. The sequenced sample consisted of naive T cells sorted from blood. The chain couples TRBV6-2 or TRBV6-3 to TRBJ2-1; D call uncertain. The TCR was taken from a man aged 45-65 years in good health. This CDR3 is CASSLQYRVNEQFF. The CDR3 coding sequence is TGTGCCAGCAGCCTACAATATAGGGTCAATGAGCAGTTCTTC.